Listed here is a single TCR beta chain. Its antigen is as yet unknown. This entry is derived from a study of vaccination effects on CD4 cells after COVID-19. Across the study: Three patients who were convalescent were sampled early, at day +14, and again late after vaccination. Whole-study results and caveats: Among infection- and vaccine-induced clones, marked clonal contraction occurred late after vaccination.

The authors isolated CD4+ T cells after 10 days of culture. A PCR test confirmed that the person had SARS-CoV-2 infection between March and December 2020. Participants each got two BNT162b2 or mRNA-1273 vaccine doses. Cultures had half their medium replaced with IL-2 medium on days 3 and 7. Here immunoSEQ multiplex PCR was the method, and the copy in TCRdb shows in-frame clones only, minus some. The sample has fewer than 55,000 clones, less than 85% seen once. Trimming pared 5 bases from V and 6 bases from J, leaving 19 bases between. Germline CDR1 is SGHTA and CDR2 is FQGNSA. The CDR3 is 15 residues long.

The sequencing used CD4+ T cells from PBMCs cultured without peptide, collected after COVID-19 vaccination. This chain links TRBV7-2 with TRBJ1-2; perhaps TRBD1 as D (6 bases). This receptor was taken from a human donor who had a prior SARS-CoV-2 infection. CDR3 sequence reads: CASSTILTGSDGYTF. The CDR3 nucleotides are TGTGCCAGCAGCACTATCCTGACAGGCAGTGATGGCTACACCTTC.